This TCR beta chain was sequenced in a study of tumor and adjacent non-tumor tissue in lung cancer. Overall study: Histology: eleven to twelve adenocarcinoma, a couple of squamous cell carcinoma, 1 small cell lung cancer.

Comment on this clonotype: The junction shows a germline mismatch at one end, possibly a read error.

TCRbeta libraries were built with three rounds of nested PCR, modified from ARM-PCR. From the multiplex PCR reads, TCRdb called clonotypes with MiXCR, one entry per CDR3 protein. Here the sample spans 65,000 to 90,000 distinct CDR3 sequences, over 80% being singletons. RNA was extracted from bulk tissue without any cell sorting. CDR3 length: 14 residues. Germline-derived CDR1 and CDR2 are MNHEY and SVGAGI. The rearrangement uses TRBV6-5 and TRBJ1-6; 9 bases map to TRBD1. This TCR came from a woman aged 50 to 60 with non-small cell lung cancer. Sequencing used lung tumor tissue. CDR3 DNA: TGTGTCAGCAGGCTACAGGGGGCCAATTCACACCTCCACTTT. Amino acid sequence: CVSRLQGANSHLHF.